Sequencing of this TCR beta chain was carried out in a study of Ad26.COV2.S vaccination and SARS-CoV-2 variants. Treatment defined: around 19 received Ad26.COV2.S at low or high dose, single or two shots; several received placebo; per-sample allocation not given. Samples analyzed were those drawn on day 63 after the first vaccine or placebo injection. Germline CDR1 is MGHRA and CDR2 is YSYEKL. The CDR3 consists of 15 residues. Trimming took 4 bases from V and 2 from J, leaving 14 bases between them. Data came from immunoSEQ multiplex PCR; TCRdb stores just in-frame clones and leaves some out. The repertoire consists of over 300,000 clones, with about 83% occurring once and the leading ten covering about 7.4%.

The source material was peripheral blood, sampled in a trial of Ad26.COV2.S vaccine versus placebo. The rearrangement links TRBV4-1 to TRBJ1-2; TRBD1 might be the D (5 bases). This receptor was taken from a person between 18 and 65 years old who received the Ad26.COV2.S COVID-19 vaccine or a placebo. The DNA for the CDR3 is TGCGCCAGCAGCCCCCCCGGGGGGGAGAACTATGGCTACACCTTC. Protein: CASSPPGGENYGYTF.